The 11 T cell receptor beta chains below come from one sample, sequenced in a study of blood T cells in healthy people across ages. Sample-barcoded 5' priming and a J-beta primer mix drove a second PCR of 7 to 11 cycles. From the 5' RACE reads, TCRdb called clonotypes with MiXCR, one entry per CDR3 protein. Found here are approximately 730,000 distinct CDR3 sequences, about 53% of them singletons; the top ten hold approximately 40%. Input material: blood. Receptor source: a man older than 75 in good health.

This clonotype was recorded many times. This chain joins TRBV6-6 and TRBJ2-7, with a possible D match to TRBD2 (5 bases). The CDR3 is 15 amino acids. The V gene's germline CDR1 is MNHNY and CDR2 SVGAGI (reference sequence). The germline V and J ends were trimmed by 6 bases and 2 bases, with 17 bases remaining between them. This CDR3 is CASRPRTTGTYEQYF. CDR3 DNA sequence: TGTGCCAGCAGGCCCCGTACTACCGGGACCTACGAGCAGTACTTC.

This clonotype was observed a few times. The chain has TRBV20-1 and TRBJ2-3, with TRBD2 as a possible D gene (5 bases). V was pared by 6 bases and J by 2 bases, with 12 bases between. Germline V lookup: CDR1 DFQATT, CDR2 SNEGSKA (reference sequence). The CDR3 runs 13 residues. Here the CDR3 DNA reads TGCAGTGCCAAGCCGGGGTTCACAGATACGCAGTATTTT. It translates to CSAKPGFTDTQYF.

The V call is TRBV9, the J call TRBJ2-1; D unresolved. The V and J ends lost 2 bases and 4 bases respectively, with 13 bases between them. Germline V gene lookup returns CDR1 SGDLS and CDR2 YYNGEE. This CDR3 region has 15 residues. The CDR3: CASSVRTAAYNEQFF. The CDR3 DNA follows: TGTGCCAGCAGCGTTAGGACCGCAGCTTACAATGAGCAGTTCTTC.

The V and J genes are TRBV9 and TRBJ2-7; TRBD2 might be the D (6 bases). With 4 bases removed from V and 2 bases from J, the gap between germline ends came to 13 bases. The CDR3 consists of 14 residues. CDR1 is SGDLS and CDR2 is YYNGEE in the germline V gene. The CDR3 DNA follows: TGTGCCAGCAGCTACCGGGACTTACCCTACGAGCAGTACTTC. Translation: CASSYRDLPYEQYF.

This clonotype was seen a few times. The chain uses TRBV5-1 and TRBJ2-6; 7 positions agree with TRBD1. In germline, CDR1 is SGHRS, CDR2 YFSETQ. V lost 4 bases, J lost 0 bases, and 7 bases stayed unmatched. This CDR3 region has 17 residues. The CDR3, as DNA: TGCGCCAGCAGCGCCGGGACAGTGGCCTCTGGGGCCAACGTCCTGACTTTC. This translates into CASSAGTVASGANVLTF.

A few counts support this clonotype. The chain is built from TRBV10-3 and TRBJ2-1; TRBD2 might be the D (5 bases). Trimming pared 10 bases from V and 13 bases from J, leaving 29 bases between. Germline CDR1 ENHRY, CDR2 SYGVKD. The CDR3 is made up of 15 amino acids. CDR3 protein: CASTRTPGLAPSQFF. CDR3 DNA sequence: TGTGCCAGCACAAGGACTCCCGGGCTTGCCCCAAGTCAGTTCTTC.

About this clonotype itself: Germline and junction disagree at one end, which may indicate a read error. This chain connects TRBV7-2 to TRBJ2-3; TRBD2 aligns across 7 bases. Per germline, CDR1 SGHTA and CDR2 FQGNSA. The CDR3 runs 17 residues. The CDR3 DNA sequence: TGTGCCAGCAGTTCCAGTGGGGCGGGAGCGTACACAGATATGCAGTATTTT. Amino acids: CASSSSGAGAYTDMQYF.

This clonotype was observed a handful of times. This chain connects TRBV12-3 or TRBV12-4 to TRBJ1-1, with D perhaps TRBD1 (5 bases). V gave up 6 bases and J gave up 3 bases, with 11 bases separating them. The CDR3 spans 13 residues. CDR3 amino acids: CASSIQDYTEAFF. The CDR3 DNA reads TGTGCCAGCAGCATACAGGATTACACTGAAGCTTTCTTT.

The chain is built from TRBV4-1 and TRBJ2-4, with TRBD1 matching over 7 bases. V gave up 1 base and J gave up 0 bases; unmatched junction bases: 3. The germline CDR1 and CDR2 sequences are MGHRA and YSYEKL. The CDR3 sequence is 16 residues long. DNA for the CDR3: TGCGCCAGCAGCCAAGTCAACAGGGGAGCCAAAAACATTCAGTACTTC. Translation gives CASSQVNRGAKNIQYF.

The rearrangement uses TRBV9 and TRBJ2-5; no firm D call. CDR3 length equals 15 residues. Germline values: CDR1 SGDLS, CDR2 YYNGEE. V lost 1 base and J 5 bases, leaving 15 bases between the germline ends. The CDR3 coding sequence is TGTGCCAGCAGCGTAAGTTCGGCTCGGCGGGAGACCCAGTACTTC. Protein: CASSVSSARRETQYF.

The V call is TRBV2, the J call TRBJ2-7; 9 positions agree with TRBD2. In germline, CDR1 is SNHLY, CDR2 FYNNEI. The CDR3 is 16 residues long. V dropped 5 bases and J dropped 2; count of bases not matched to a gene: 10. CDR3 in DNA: TGTGCCAGCAGTAAGCTACTAGCGGGTGTCGCCTACGAGCAGTACTTC. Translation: CASSKLLAGVAYEQYF.